The entry below gives a single T cell receptor beta chain sequence along with its context. The data derive from a study of blood T cell repertoires in COVID-19. In the authors' workflow: Estimation of nucleated cell counts was performed using reference gene primer amplification. Data came from immunoSEQ multiplex PCR; TCRdb stores just in-frame clones and leaves some out. V and J calls and clone size come straight from that table; D and trimming were deduced from the DNA. The sample has around 78,000 clones, 90% seen once. In germline, CDR1 is MNHEY, CDR2 SMNVEV (reference sequence). The CDR3 has 17 amino acids. Trimming left V 1 base short and J 0 bases short, with 12 bases between.

The receptor's source is a woman aged 45-59 years in a cohort sampled during active COVID-19. The material sequenced was peripheral blood. This chain links TRBV27 with TRBJ2-2, with D possibly matching TRBD2 (6 bases). CDR3 DNA sequence: TGTGCCAGCAGTTTATTCCCTCGCGGGACGAACACCGGGGAGCTGTTTTTT. This sequence encodes CASSLFPRGTNTGELFF.